This TCR beta chain was retrieved from a study of blood T cell repertoires in COVID-19 (dated by TCRdb to 2020 to 2021). As for the study more broadly: The collaborator samples originated in the United States, Italy and Spain and spanned the acute and convalescent phases of COVID-19. The material from the prospective study consisted of cDNA or gDNA derived from T cells, B-cell-depleted T cells, or PBMCs. The dataset comprised deeply sampled blood TCRbeta repertoires from subjects exposed to, actively infected with, or recovered from COVID-19. The repertoires were released in a freely available public database meant as a resource for research on the immune response to SARS-CoV-2. Samples came from the ongoing ImmuneRACE study (first 160 participants) plus 1,254 subjects from 6 global collaborators. Nearly every sample came with metadata listing a de-identified subject ID, COVID-19 status, age in years and sex. Where HLA class I and class II types were available, the types were taken from metadata supplied by the sample provider, not from assay-based typing. Study-wide conclusions, independent of this receptor: The amount of clinical and demographic metadata varied by source and participant and was provided uncurated.

The immunoSEQ Assay, a bias-controlled multiplex PCR, was used to amplify TCRbeta CDR3 regions from genomic DNA. In the original analysis: Within the assay, amplification of reference gene primers was used to estimate how many nucleated cells each sample contained. Sequence reads were collapsed and filtered to measure the absolute abundance of every unique TCRbeta CDR3 rearrangement. For each sample, productive Simpson clonality was calculated as the square root of Simpson's diversity index over productive rearrangements. In TCRdb, the immuneACCESS table is reduced to in-frame sequences with V and J assigned. These tables do not hold every clone; where another copy was compared, an unresolved V gene accounts for under half, and the others remain unexplained. The D gene and trimming were derived from the DNA, and the V and J assignments and clone size from that table. The sample table records around 150,000 clones; just over 85% of these occur just once. The ten largest make up less than 3.5% of the sample.

The collaborating institutions used their own protocols to collect whole blood in K2EDTA tubes. For TCRbeta analysis, collaborators shipped samples in one of three forms: frozen whole blood, isolated PBMCs, or DNA extracted from either of those sample types. CDR1 and CDR2, looked up from the germline V gene, are SQVTM and ANQGSEA. Its CDR3 holds 13 amino acids, cysteine through phenylalanine. The retained sequence is limited to the CDR3, 39 bases, with the frame set at the first base. Trimming removed 6 bases from V and 2 bases from J; the gene matches leave 4 bases unexplained. About this clone: Its antigen is still unknown. No base-level quality is on record; no much larger clone is a single base apart.

The TCR comes from a man between 65 and 85 years old with acute or convalescent COVID-19. The specimen was peripheral blood. This sequence uses TRBV29-1 and TRBJ2-7; 10 bases in between match TRBD1. This receptor carries the CDR3 CSVTGTGAYEQYF. The nucleotides are TGCAGCGTGACCGGGACAGGGGCCTACGAGCAGTACTTC.